These T cell receptor beta chains were read from a single sample in a study of CD8+CD57+ T cells in acquired aplastic anemia. TCRdb independently ran MiXCR on the reads; one entry per CDR3 protein. The sample contains tens of thousands of distinct CDR3 sequences, roughly 69% of which appear only once. Sequenced material: sorted CD4+, CD8+, or CD8+CD57+ T cells (not recorded which) from PBMCs. Source of these receptors: a human donor with aplastic anemia. The conserved cysteine and the conserved F or W are not part of the CDR3 here. A D gene is named only where the DNA matches it firmly. Size values are once, few and many counts, or a class for expanded clones, and some rows have none.

clone_size	v_call	j_call	d_call	cdr3_aa
.	TRBV25-1	TRBJ1-6	.	ASKGSEVPNSPLH
.	TRBV6-1	TRBJ1-5	.	ASRSGTWQPQH
few	TRBV5-1	TRBJ1-3	.	ASRSTPGQGVDTIY
many	TRBV20-1	TRBJ2-5	TRBD2	SARGTSGQETQY
.	TRBV11-2	TRBJ2-3	TRBD2	ASSSRTSGGPSTDTQY
.	TRBV2	TRBJ2-7	.	ASSVYEQY
many	TRBV6-1	TRBJ2-2	.	AHRTGTETGELF
.	TRBV20-1	TRBJ1-2	.	SPHPGIEVLLVGPGYT
.	TRBV7-3	TRBJ2-1	.	ASSLTSYNEQF
.	TRBV7-3	TRBJ1-1	.	ASSLTHRGEAF
.	TRBV12-3/TRBV12-4	TRBJ2-1	.	ASSSSGYNEQF
.	TRBV10-3	TRBJ1-2	.	AISEATSGLNHGYT
.	TRBV15	TRBJ2-5	.	ATSLRSYQETQY
.	TRBV12-3/TRBV12-4	TRBJ1-6	.	ASTGGLINSPLH
few	TRBV7-9	TRBJ2-7	.	ASSLGHLYEQY
.	TRBV2	TRBJ2-5	TRBD2	ASTGLVQETQY
few	TRBV12-3/TRBV12-4	TRBJ2-5	.	ASAQGAARPQY
.	TRBV29-1	TRBJ1-2	.	SVEGQGGNYGYT
.	TRBV11-1	TRBJ2-1	TRBD2	ASSPERGGLNEQF
many	TRBV5-1	TRBJ1-1	TRBD1	ASSLGQGTMNTEAF
once	TRBV7-2	TRBJ2-2	.	ASSSPNTGELF
.	TRBV20-1	TRBJ1-5	.	SASEFRGNQPQH
.	TRBV19	TRBJ1-2	.	ASSIVRGGGYT
.	TRBV29-1	TRBJ2-7	TRBD2	SVVAGYEQY
.	TRBV19	TRBJ2-7	.	ASRWGSTYEQY
many	TRBV6-1	TRBJ2-7	.	ASTQDSGPYEQY
.	TRBV19	TRBJ1-5	TRBD1	ASSDRASNQPQH
.	TRBV12-3/TRBV12-4	TRBJ1-2	.	ASTVAYGYT
.	TRBV19	TRBJ2-1	.	ASSMGGFYNEQF
many	TRBV12-3/TRBV12-4	TRBJ2-7	.	ASSLKGSYEQY
.	TRBV2	TRBJ2-7	.	ASIGLQYEQY
many	TRBV30	TRBJ2-7	.	AWRTSGQPIYEQY
.	TRBV3-1	TRBJ1-3	.	ASSQDEGFVNTIY
.	TRBV20-1	TRBJ1-1	.	SARKTTGAF
.	TRBV2	TRBJ2-5	TRBD1	ASSILQGRETQY
.	TRBV12-3/TRBV12-4	TRBJ1-6	TRBD1	ASSPLTGVSSPLH
.	TRBV7-9	TRBJ2-7	.	ASSLAQVQY
many	TRBV13	TRBJ1-1	TRBD1	ASSYGTGNTEAF
.	TRBV25-1	TRBJ2-7	.	ASSEGGRTYEQS
.	TRBV10-2	TRBJ1-2	.	ASRDSSRVGDYGYT
many	TRBV19	TRBJ1-4	.	ASSISGGPNEKLF
.	TRBV19	TRBJ1-6	.	ASSATPGNSPLH
.	TRBV15	TRBJ1-2	.	ATSRDQGADGYT
.	TRBV15	TRBJ2-4	.	ATLRDTSGIQY
many	TRBV5-1	TRBJ2-5	.	ASSLGAGTLKETQY
.	TRBV29-1	TRBJ2-1	.	SVGADSYNEQF
.	TRBV19	TRBJ2-7	TRBD2	ASRLEREGPYEQY
.	TRBV19	TRBJ1-5	TRBD1	ASSKGQNSNQPQH
.	TRBV10-3	TRBJ2-7	TRBD2	ASSLSGTSPEQY
once	TRBV6-1	TRBJ1-2	TRBD1	ASRGGQNYGYT
.	TRBV20-1	TRBJ1-6	.	SVGARSNNSPLH
.	TRBV7-3	TRBJ2-1	.	ASSRTSYNEQS
many	TRBV9	TRBJ2-1	TRBD1	ASSATDRGHDEQF
many	TRBV9	TRBJ2-7	.	ASSLGPQRDGQY